Sequencing of this T cell receptor beta chain was carried out in a study of T cell responses to AZD1222 COVID-19 vaccine. Whole-study context: Pooling of second doses given at about 4 or about 12 weeks was done. Study-level results: After two AZD1222 doses, spike-specific TCR breadth and depth rose versus day 0. Just a handful of AZD1222 recipients were seropositive at baseline. After the peak T cell response, and only then, were repertoires sampled.

About this clone itself: Antigen specificity is unknown.

Produced via immunoSEQ multiplex PCR; TCRdb's table is partial and in-frame only. The sample carries 200,000 or so clones, 90% to 95% recorded once. This CDR3 has 16 residues. The rearrangement uses TRBV21-1 and TRBJ1-5; the table's D call TRBD1 went unverified against the DNA. TRBV21-1 is designated a pseudogene. The source of this sequence is an adult in good health. The sequencing used peripheral blood, collected on day 0 of AZD1222 vaccination. In DNA, the CDR3 is TGTGCCAGCAGCACCTACAGGTACAGGGGCAATCAGCCCCAGCATTTT. Translation: CASSTYRYRGNQPQHF.